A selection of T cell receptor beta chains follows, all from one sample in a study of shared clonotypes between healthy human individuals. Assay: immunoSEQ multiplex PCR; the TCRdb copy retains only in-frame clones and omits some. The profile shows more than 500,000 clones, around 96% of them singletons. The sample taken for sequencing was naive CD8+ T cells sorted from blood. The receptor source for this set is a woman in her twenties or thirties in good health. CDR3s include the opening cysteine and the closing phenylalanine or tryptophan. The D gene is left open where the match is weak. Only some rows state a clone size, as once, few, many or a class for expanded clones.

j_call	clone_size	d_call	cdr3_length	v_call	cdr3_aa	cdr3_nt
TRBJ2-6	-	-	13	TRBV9	CASSYPGANVLTF	TGTGCCAGCAGTTATCCTGGGGCCAACGTCCTGACTTTC
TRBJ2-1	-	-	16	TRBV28	CASSSPLSGPYNEQFF	TGTGCCAGCAGTTCCCCCCTTAGCGGCCCCTACAATGAGCAGTTCTTC
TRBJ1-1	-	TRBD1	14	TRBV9	CASSVDRGDTEAFF	TGTGCCAGCAGCGTAGACAGGGGGGACACTGAAGCTTTCTTT
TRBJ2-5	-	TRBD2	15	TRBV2	CASSENGRAWETQYF	TGTGCCAGCAGTGAGAACGGGAGGGCCTGGGAGACCCAGTACTTC
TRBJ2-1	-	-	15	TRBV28	CASSFRGISYNEQFF	TGTGCCAGCAGTTTTCGAGGGATCTCCTACAATGAGCAGTTCTTC
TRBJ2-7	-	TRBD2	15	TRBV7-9	CASSLDRAGSYEQYF	TGTGCCAGCAGCTTAGATCGAGCGGGGAGCTACGAGCAGTACTTC
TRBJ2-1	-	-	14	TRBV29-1	CSVEGLLSYNEQFF	TGCAGCGTTGAGGGACTCCTCTCCTACAATGAGCAGTTCTTC
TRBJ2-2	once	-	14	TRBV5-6	CASSGAGAPGELFF	TGTGCCAGCAGCGGGGCAGGGGCTCCGGGGGAGCTGTTTTTT
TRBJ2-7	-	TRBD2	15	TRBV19	CASSILLAGPYEQYF	TGTGCCAGTAGTATACTTCTAGCGGGACCATATGAGCAGTACTTC
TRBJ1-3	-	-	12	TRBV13	CASSQGGNPIYF	TGTGCCAGCAGCCAGGGAGGAAACCCCATATATTTT
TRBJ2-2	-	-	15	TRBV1	CTSSQGEGDTGELFF	TGCACCAGCAGCCAGGGGGAGGGCGACACCGGGGAGCTGTTTTTT
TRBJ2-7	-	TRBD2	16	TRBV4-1	CASSQGSAGADYEQYF	TGCGCCAGCAGCCAAGGGTCAGCGGGAGCTGACTACGAGCAGTACTTC
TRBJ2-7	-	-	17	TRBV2	CASSELRGAITTYEQYF	TGTGCCAGCAGTGAGTTACGGGGCGCGATTACCACCTACGAGCAGTACTTC
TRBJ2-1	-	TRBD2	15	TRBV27	CASTAGTSGYNEQFF	TGTGCCAGCACCGCCGGGACTAGCGGATACAATGAGCAGTTCTTC
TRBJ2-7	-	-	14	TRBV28	CASTGQSSSYEQYF	TGTGCCAGCACCGGACAGTCGAGCTCCTACGAGCAGTACTTC
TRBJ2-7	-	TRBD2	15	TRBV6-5	CASSYGLAGPYEQYF	TGTGCCAGCAGTTACGGACTAGCGGGGCCCTACGAGCAGTACTTC
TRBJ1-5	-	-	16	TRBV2	CASSELRTDSNQPQHF	TGTGCCAGCAGTGAGCTAAGGACAGATAGCAATCAGCCCCAGCATTTT
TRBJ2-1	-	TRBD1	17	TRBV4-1	CASSQRSGQGILNEQFF	TGCGCCAGCAGCCAAAGATCTGGACAGGGGATTCTCAATGAGCAGTTCTTC
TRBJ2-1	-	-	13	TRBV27	CASSFGVDNEQFF	TGTGCCAGCAGTTTTGGGGTCGACAATGAGCAGTTCTTC
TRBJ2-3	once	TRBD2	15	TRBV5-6	CASSGSGIPTDTQYF	TGTGCCAGCAGCGGGAGCGGGATACCCACAGATACGCAGTATTTT
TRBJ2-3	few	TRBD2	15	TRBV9	CASSPPGGRTDTQYF	TGTGCCAGCAGCCCCCCAGGCGGGAGGACAGATACGCAGTATTTT
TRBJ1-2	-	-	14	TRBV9	CASSVDGGHDGYTF	TGTGCCAGCAGCGTAGATGGGGGGCACGATGGCTACACCTTC
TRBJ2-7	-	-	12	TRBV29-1	CSVVGLAYEQYF	TGCAGCGTTGTCGGGCTAGCGTACGAGCAGTACTTC
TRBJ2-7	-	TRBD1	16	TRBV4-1	CASSQDWDSVPYEQYF	TGCGCCAGCAGCCAAGATTGGGACAGCGTCCCTTACGAGCAGTACTTC
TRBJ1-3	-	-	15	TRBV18	CASSPRGQTRNTIYF	TGTGCCAGCTCCCCCCGGGGGCAGACCAGAAACACCATATATTTT
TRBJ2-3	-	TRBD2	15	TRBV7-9	CASSRLAGGPDTQYF	TGTGCCAGCAGCAGACTAGCGGGAGGCCCAGATACGCAGTATTTT
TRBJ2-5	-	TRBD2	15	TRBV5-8	CASSLAGGIQETQYF	TGTGCCAGCAGCTTGGCCGGGGGGATCCAAGAGACCCAGTACTTC
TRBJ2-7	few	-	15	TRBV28	CASNTKPGSYYEQYF	TGTGCCAGCAATACAAAACCGGGATCATATTACGAGCAGTACTTC
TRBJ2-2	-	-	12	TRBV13	CASRSEAGELFF	TGTGCCAGCAGGTCAGAGGCCGGGGAGCTGTTTTTT
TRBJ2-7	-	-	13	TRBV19	CASSIDSEEAQYF	TGTGCCAGTAGTATAGATTCCGAGGAGGCGCAGTACTTC
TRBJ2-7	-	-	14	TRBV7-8	CASSLAGSTYEQYF	TGTGCCAGCAGCTTAGCCGGCAGCACCTACGAGCAGTACTTC
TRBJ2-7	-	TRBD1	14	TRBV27	CASSLYDRAYEQYF	TGTGCCAGCAGTTTATATGACAGGGCCTACGAGCAGTACTTC
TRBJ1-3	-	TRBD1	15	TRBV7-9	CASSPGGFLGNTIYF	TGTGCCAGCAGCCCAGGGGGGTTTCTTGGAAACACCATATATTTT
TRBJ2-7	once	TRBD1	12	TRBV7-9	CASSPGQYEQYF	TGTGCCAGCAGTCCGGGACAGTACGAGCAGTACTTC
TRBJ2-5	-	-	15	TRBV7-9	CASSLASAETETQYF	TGTGCCAGCAGCTTAGCGTCTGCAGAAACAGAGACCCAGTACTTC
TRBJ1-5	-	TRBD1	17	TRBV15	CATSRVPGQGLNQPQHF	TGTGCCACCAGCAGAGTCCCGGGACAGGGCCTAAATCAGCCCCAGCATTTT
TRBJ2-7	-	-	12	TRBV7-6	CASSSFLNEQYF	TGTGCCAGCAGCTCCTTCTTGAACGAGCAGTACTTC
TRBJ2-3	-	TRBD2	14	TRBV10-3	CAIRGGPHTDTQYF	TGTGCCATCAGGGGAGGGCCTCACACAGATACGCAGTATTTT
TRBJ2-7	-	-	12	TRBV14	CASSPTGYEQYF	TGTGCCAGCAGCCCAACGGGTTACGAGCAGTACTTC
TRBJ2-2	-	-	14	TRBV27	CASSAAPLTGELFF	TGTGCCAGCAGTGCAGCTCCACTCACCGGGGAGCTGTTTTTT
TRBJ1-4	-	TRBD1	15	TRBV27	CASSLGQGLDEKLFF	TGTGCCAGCAGTTTAGGACAGGGCCTTGATGAAAAACTGTTTTTT
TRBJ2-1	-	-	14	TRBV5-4	CASSFGTSYNEQFF	TGTGCCAGCAGCTTCGGGACCTCCTACAATGAGCAGTTCTTC
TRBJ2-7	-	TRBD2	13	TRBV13	CASRLSGSYEQYF	TGTGCCAGCAGGCTTAGCGGGAGCTACGAGCAGTACTTC